One sample yielded the 28 T cell receptor beta chains listed below, sequenced in a study of siplizumab effects on memory and regulatory T cells. Sequencing was performed with immunoSEQ multiplex PCR; in TCRdb, only in-frame clones are kept and a portion is missing. Here the sample spans over 45,000 clones, just over 95% being singletons. Sequencing used naive CD8+ T cells sorted from blood. The receptors stem from a human donor in good health.

The V call is TRBV6-6, the J call TRBJ2-2; D gene unclear. Trimming pared 2 bases from V and 0 bases from J, leaving 4 bases between. CDR1 and CDR2 from the germline V gene are MNHNY and SVGAGI (reference sequence). CDR3 length equals 14 residues. CDR3 nucleotide sequence: TGTGCCAGCAGTTACGCCCCGAACACCGGGGAGCTGTTTTTT. It translates to CASSYAPNTGELFF.

This chain links TRBV21-1 with TRBJ1-5. TRBV21-1 is a recognized pseudogene. This CDR3 spans 15 amino acids. CDR3 amino acids: CAINLKGTAFLTQHF. The CDR3, as DNA: TGTGCCATCAATCTCAAGGGAACAGCTTTCTTGACCCAGCATTTT.

In the case of this clone: This sample also contains other DNA sequences that code for the same CDR3. The rearrangement uses TRBV6-1 and TRBJ2-7, with D hard to call. The germline CDR1 and CDR2 sequences are MNHNS and SASEGT. This CDR3 is 15 amino acids long. The germline V and J ends were trimmed by 0 bases and 1 base, with 10 bases remaining between them. The DNA of the CDR3 is TGTGCCAGCAGTGAAGCGCGCCAGCTTTCCTACGAGCAGTACTTC. Its translation: CASSEARQLSYEQYF.

The rearrangement links TRBV7-3 to TRBJ2-1; 9 bases are a match to TRBD1. The CDR3 extends over 15 amino acids. With V trimmed by 5 bases and J by 4 bases, 6 bases remained unmatched. Germline loops: CDR1 SGHTA, CDR2 FQGTGA. This CDR3 reads CASSPLDRGYNEQFF. The CDR3 DNA sequence: TGTGCCAGCAGCCCCTTGGACAGGGGATACAATGAGCAGTTCTTC. The variable domain in full, with the rest retrieved from reference TRBV7-3 and TRBJ2-1, is GAGVSQTPSNKVTEKGKYVELRCDPISGHTALYWYRQSLGQGPEFLIYFQGTGAADDSGLPNDRFFAVRPEGSVSTLKIQRTERGDSAVYLCASSPLDRGYNEQFFGPGTRLTVL.

This chain connects TRBV10-2 to TRBJ2-7, with a possible D match to TRBD2 (6 bases). The CDR3 has 15 residues. The germline V and J ends were trimmed by 6 bases and 2 bases, with 17 bases remaining between them. Germline assignment: CDR1 WSHSY and CDR2 SAAADI. The CDR3 coding sequence is TGCGCCAGCAGCCTTGGGGCGGGATTAACCTACGAGCAGTACTTC. Its translation is CASSLGAGLTYEQYF.

The chain employs TRBV11-3 and TRBJ2-5; 10 bases are a match to TRBD2. The DNA end is more similar to TRBJ2-7, so the J call may be wrong. Germline values: CDR1 SGHNT, CDR2 YENEEA. The CDR3 has 15 residues. The DNA for the CDR3 is TGTGCCAGCAGCCGCGGGACTAGCGTTTCCTACGAGCAGTACTTC. Translating it yields CASSRGTSVSYEQYF.

The genes are TRBV29-1 and TRBJ2-7; D ambiguous. The germline V and J ends were trimmed by 6 bases and 2 bases, with 8 bases remaining between them. Germline-derived CDR1 and CDR2 are SQVTM and ANQGSEA. This CDR3 comprises 11 residues. The CDR3 region is CSVSETYEQYF. The CDR3 region has the DNA TGCAGCGTCTCAGAGACCTACGAGCAGTACTTC.

This chain connects TRBV4-2 to TRBJ2-1; D ambiguous. The germline gives CDR1 LGHNA, CDR2 YNFKEQ. Trimming pared 2 bases from V and 4 bases from J, leaving 21 bases between. CDR3 size: 18 residues. The CDR3 region is CASSQRQEDTMGYNEQFF. As DNA, the CDR3 is TGTGCCAGCAGCCAACGGCAGGAAGATACAATGGGATACAATGAGCAGTTCTTC.

V gene TRBV7-9 combines with J gene TRBJ1-5, with a weak D call TRBD1 (6 bases). Deletions cut 1 base from V and 6 bases from J, with 10 bases between. The CDR3 is made up of 14 amino acids. Per the germline V gene, CDR1 is SEHNR and CDR2 is FQNEAQ (reference sequence). The CDR3 DNA is TGTGCCAGCAGCTTAGGGGGGGCGGGTCAGCCCCAGCATTTT. It yields the protein CASSLGGAGQPQHF.

V usage is TRBV30 and J usage is TRBJ2-5, with 9 nucleotides matching TRBD1. V lost 5 bases and J lost 2; bases outside the gene matches: 12. The germline V gene has CDR1 GTSNPN and CDR2 SVGIG (reference sequence). The CDR3 extends over 16 amino acids. CDR3 loop: CAWDPPTGGGQETQYF. The DNA of the CDR3 is TGTGCCTGGGACCCTCCCACAGGGGGCGGGCAAGAGACCCAGTACTTC. Full variable domain (outside the CDR3, taken from reference TRBV30 and TRBJ2-5): SQTIHQWPATLVQPVGSPLSLECTVEGTSNPNLYWYRQAAGRGLQLLFYSVGIGQISSEVPQNLSASRPQDRQFILSSKKLLLSDSGFYLCAWDPPTGGGQETQYFGPGTRLLVL.

This chain links TRBV4-2 with TRBJ1-6, with TRBD1 as a possible D gene (5 bases). In germline, CDR1 is LGHNA, CDR2 YNFKEQ. With 3 bases removed from V and 4 bases from J, the gap between germline ends came to 16 bases. The CDR3 contains 17 residues. In DNA, the CDR3 is TGTGCCAGCAGCCATCGGCGAGAGGGGAGATATAATTCACCCCTCCACTTT. It is translated as CASSHRREGRYNSPLHF.

The rearrangement uses TRBV9 and TRBJ1-2; 8 nucleotides align to TRBD1. The CDR3 spans 15 residues. V dropped 3 bases and J dropped 3; count of bases not matched to a gene: 7. Germline V gives CDR1 SGDLS, CDR2 YYNGEE. The CDR3, as DNA: TGTGCCAGCAGCGATACGGACAGGGAGCACTATGGCTACACCTTC. Protein: CASSDTDREHYGYTF.

The genes are TRBV27 and TRBJ2-1; D not resolved. V was clipped by 8 bases and J by 8 bases, with 25 bases between them. Per the germline V gene, CDR1 is MNHEY and CDR2 is SMNVEV (reference sequence). This CDR3 region has 16 residues. Here the CDR3 DNA reads TGTGCCAGCTTTCCTTTCGAACCTAGAAACTTTTATGAGCAGTTCTTC. This codes for CASFPFEPRNFYEQFF.

V and J are TRBV30 and TRBJ2-1, with 9 positions matching TRBD2. V lost 4 bases, J lost 1 base, and 5 bases stayed unmatched. This CDR3 is 15 amino acids long. Germline V CDR1 and CDR2: GTSNPN, SVGIG (reference sequence). This CDR3 reads CAWTAGGWSYNEQFF. The CDR3 region has the DNA TGTGCCTGGACAGCGGGAGGTTGGTCCTACAATGAGCAGTTCTTC. The whole variable domain, remainder taken from reference TRBV30 and TRBJ2-1, is SQTIHQWPATLVQPVGSPLSLECTVEGTSNPNLYWYRQAAGRGLQLLFYSVGIGQISSEVPQNLSASRPQDRQFILSSKKLLLSDSGFYLCAWTAGGWSYNEQFFGPGTRLTVL.

V is TRBV5-1 and J is TRBJ2-2, with 7 bases that match TRBD2. Germline CDR1 SGHRS, CDR2 YFSETQ. This CDR3 spans 17 amino acids. V lost 0 bases to trimming and J lost 3 bases; unmatched junction nucleotides: 8. CDR3 sequence: CASSLASSGGYTGELFF. DNA of the CDR3: TGCGCCAGCAGCTTGGCTTCTTCGGGGGGTTACACCGGGGAGCTGTTTTTT.

The rearrangement joins TRBV6-4 to TRBJ1-2, with D tentatively TRBD1 (6 bases). Trimming pared 5 bases from V and 3 bases from J, leaving 10 bases between. CDR3 length: 13 residues. Germline V gene sequence: CDR1 MRHNA, CDR2 SNTAGT. The CDR3 protein is CASSRGAHYGYTF. For the CDR3, the DNA is TGTGCCAGCAGTCGGGGGGCGCACTATGGCTACACCTTC.

DNA for the CDR3: TGCAGCGTTGATAAAGCTTACAATGAGCAGTTCTTC. Translation gives CSVDKAYNEQFF. The gene calls are TRBV29-1 and TRBJ2-1; D is ambiguous. V shed 3 bases and J shed 4 bases, with 7 bases lying between them. The germline V gene has CDR1 SQVTM and CDR2 ANQGSEA. This CDR3 region has 12 residues.

This sequence joins TRBV30 and TRBJ2-1, with TRBD2 identical over 11 bases. Germline-derived CDR1 and CDR2 are GTSNPN and SVGIG (reference sequence). V lost 0 bases to trimming and J lost 8 bases; unmatched junction nucleotides: 6. This CDR3 contains 15 residues. As DNA, the CDR3 is TGTGCCTGGAGTGTAGTGCTAGCGGGAGGTTATGAGCAGTTCTTC. It codes for CAWSVVLAGGYEQFF.

This chain's CDR3 is CASSLGLAGGSVFF. Here the CDR3 DNA reads TGTGCCAGCAGCTTAGGGTTGGCGGGAGGGAGTGTGTTCTTC. The chain carries TRBV7-9 and TRBJ2-1, with TRBD2 matching over 9 bases. There are 14 residues in the CDR3. V shed 1 base, J shed 15 bases, and the junction held 10 bases outside the gene matches. The germline V gene has CDR1 SEHNR and CDR2 FQNEAQ (reference sequence).

This rearrangement joins TRBV30 to TRBJ2-7; perhaps TRBD1 as D (7 bases). This CDR3 comprises 16 residues. V lost 3 bases and J 7 bases, leaving 25 bases between the germline ends. The germline V gene encodes CDR1 GTSNPN and CDR2 SVGIG (reference sequence). In DNA, the CDR3 is TGTGCCTGGAGGCACAGGGGTGGAGGGGTATTTGGAGAGCAGTACTTC. Residues: CAWRHRGGGVFGEQYF.

The J gene is TRBJ1-1, the V gene TRBV28, with 12 nucleotides matching TRBD1. Looked up from germline, CDR1 is MDHEN and CDR2 is SYDVKM. V lost 7 bases and J lost 3; bases outside the gene matches: 12. This CDR3 has 17 amino acids. The CDR3 DNA reads as TGTGCCAGCAAAACCTTGGGGACAGGGGGCGAGGACACTGAAGCTTTCTTT. Translated: CASKTLGTGGEDTEAFF.

The chain recombines TRBV2 with TRBJ2-1; the D is unclear. The V and J ends lost 3 bases and 4 bases respectively, with 10 bases between them. This CDR3 has 14 residues. The V gene's germline CDR1 is SNHLY and CDR2 FYNNEI. CDR3 amino acids: CASSDPTGYNEQFF. In DNA, the CDR3 is TGTGCCAGCAGTGACCCGACCGGTTACAATGAGCAGTTCTTC.

The V gene is TRBV7-3, the J gene TRBJ2-1; D remains unclear. V gave up 5 bases and J gave up 4 bases, with 15 bases separating them. This CDR3 contains 15 residues. In germline, CDR1 is SGHTA, CDR2 FQGTGA. The CDR3 sequence: CASSPQAGSYNEQFF. Here the CDR3 DNA reads TGTGCCAGCAGCCCCCAGGCAGGTTCTTACAATGAGCAGTTCTTC.

The chain uses TRBV12-5 and TRBJ2-3; 10 bases map to TRBD1. The germline V gene has CDR1 LGHNT and CDR2 FRNRAP. This CDR3 contains 15 residues. The V gene end was trimmed by 6 bases and the J gene end by 2 bases; junction bases not matched to a gene: 5. In nucleotides, the CDR3 is TGTGCTAGTGGCCGACAGGGGGCCTTCACAGATACGCAGTATTTT. This sequence encodes CASGRQGAFTDTQYF.

This sequence joins TRBV15 and TRBJ2-7; 13 bases line up with TRBD2. The germline V gene encodes CDR1 LNHNV and CDR2 YYDKDF (reference sequence). The CDR3 has 15 amino acids. The V and J ends lost 6 bases and 2 bases, in that order; junction bases with no gene match: 4. This CDR3 reads CATSPGLAGPYEQYF. CDR3 nucleotides: TGTGCCACCAGTCCGGGACTAGCGGGACCCTACGAGCAGTACTTC. The full variable domain, with the rest looked up from reference TRBV15 and TRBJ2-7, is DAMVIQNPRYQVTQFGKPVTLSCSQTLNHNVMYWYQQKSSQAPKLLFHYYDKDFNNEADTPDNFQSRRPNTSFCFLDIRSPGLGDTAMYLCATSPGLAGPYEQYFGPGTRLTVT.

The V gene is TRBV2, the J gene TRBJ2-2; no clear D gene. Germline loops: CDR1 SNHLY, CDR2 FYNNEI. Trimming left V 7 bases short and J 4 bases short, with 7 bases between. This CDR3 has 12 residues. In nucleotides, the CDR3 is TGTGCCAGCACTTCATTCACCGGGGAGCTGTTTTTT. This gives the protein CASTSFTGELFF.

Concerning this clone itself: A read error may produce the germline difference seen at one junction end. This chain links TRBV7-7 with TRBJ2-1; TRBD2 matches at 8 bases. Germline values: CDR1 SSHAT, CDR2 FNYEAQ (reference sequence). The CDR3 runs 15 residues. The CDR3 nucleotides read TGTGCTAGCAGCTTAGGGACTAGGGGCTACAATGAGCAGTTCTTC. Translation: CASSLGTRGYNEQFF.

This clone was observed once. This rearrangement joins TRBV2 to TRBJ1-1, with unresolved D. CDR1 is SNHLY, CDR2 FYNNEI, per germline. The CDR3 is 11 residues long. Trimming cost V 4 bases and J 7 bases, with 7 bases left between them. The CDR3 is CASSVVGEAFF. The CDR3 nucleotides are TGTGCCAGCAGTGTGGTGGGTGAAGCTTTCTTT.